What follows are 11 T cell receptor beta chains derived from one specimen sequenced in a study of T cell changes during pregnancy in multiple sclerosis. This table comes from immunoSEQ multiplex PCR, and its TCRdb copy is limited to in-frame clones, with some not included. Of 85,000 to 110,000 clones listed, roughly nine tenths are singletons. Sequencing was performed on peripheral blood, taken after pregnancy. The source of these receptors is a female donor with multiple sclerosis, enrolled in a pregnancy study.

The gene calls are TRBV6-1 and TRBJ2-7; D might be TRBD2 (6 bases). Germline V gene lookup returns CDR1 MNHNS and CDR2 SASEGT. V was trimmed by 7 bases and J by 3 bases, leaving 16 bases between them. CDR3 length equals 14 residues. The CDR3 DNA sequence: TGTGCCAGCACCCGACCCTGGGAGGTCTACGAGCAGTACTTC. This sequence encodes CASTRPWEVYEQYF.

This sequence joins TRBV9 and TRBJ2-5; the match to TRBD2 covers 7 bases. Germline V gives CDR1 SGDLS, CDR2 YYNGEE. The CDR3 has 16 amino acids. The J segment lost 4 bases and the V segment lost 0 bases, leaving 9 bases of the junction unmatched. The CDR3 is CASSVASGRGSETQYF. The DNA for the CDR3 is TGTGCCAGCAGCGTAGCTAGCGGACGGGGGTCAGAGACCCAGTACTTC.

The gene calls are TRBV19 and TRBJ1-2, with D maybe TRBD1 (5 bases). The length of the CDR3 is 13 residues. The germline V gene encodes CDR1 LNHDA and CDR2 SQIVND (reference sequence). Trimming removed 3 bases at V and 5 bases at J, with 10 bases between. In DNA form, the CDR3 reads TGTGCCAGTAGTATCCCAGGGATGTATGGCTACACCTTC. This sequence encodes CASSIPGMYGYTF.

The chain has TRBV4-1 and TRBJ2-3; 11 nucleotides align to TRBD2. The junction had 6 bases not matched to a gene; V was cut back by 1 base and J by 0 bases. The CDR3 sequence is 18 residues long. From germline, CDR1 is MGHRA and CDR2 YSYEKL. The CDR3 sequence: CASSQVFRTSGSTDTQYF. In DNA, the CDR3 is TGCGCCAGCAGCCAAGTTTTCCGGACTAGCGGGAGCACAGATACGCAGTATTTT.

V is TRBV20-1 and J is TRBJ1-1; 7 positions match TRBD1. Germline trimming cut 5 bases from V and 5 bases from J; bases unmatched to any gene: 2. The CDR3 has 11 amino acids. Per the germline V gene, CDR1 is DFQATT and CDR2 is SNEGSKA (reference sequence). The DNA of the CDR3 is TGCAGTGCTTTGACAGGGACTGAAGCTTTCTTT. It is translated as CSALTGTEAFF.

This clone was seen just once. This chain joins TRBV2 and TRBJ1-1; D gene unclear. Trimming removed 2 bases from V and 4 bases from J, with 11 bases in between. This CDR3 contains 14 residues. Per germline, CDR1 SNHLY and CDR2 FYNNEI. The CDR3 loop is CASSESGFGTEAFF. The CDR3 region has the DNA TGTGCCAGCAGTGAATCGGGGTTCGGCACTGAAGCTTTCTTT. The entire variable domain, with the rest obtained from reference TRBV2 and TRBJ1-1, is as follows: EPEVTQTPSHQVTQMGQEVILRCVPISNHLYFYWYRQILGQKVEFLVSFYNNEISEKSEIFDDQFSVERPDGSNFTLKIRSTKLEDSAMYFCASSESGFGTEAFFGQGTRLTVV.

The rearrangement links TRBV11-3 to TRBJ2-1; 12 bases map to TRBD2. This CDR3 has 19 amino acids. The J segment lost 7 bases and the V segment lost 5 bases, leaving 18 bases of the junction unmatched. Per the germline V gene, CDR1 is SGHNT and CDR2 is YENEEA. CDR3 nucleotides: TGTGCCAGCAGCCCAACTCATTCTAGCGGGAGGGCCGGAGTAAATGAGCAGTTCTTC. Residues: CASSPTHSSGRAGVNEQFF.

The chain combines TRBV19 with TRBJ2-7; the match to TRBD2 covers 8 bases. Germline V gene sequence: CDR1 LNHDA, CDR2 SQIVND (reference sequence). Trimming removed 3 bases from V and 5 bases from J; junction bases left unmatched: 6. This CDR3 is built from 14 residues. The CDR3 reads CASSMGGRNDEQYF. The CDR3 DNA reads TGTGCCAGTAGTATGGGCGGGAGGAACGACGAGCAGTACTTC. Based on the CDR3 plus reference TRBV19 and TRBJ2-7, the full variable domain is DGGITQSPKYLFRKEGQNVTLSCEQNLNHDAMYWYRQDPGQGLRLIYYSQIVNDFQKGDIAEGYSVSREKKESFPLTVTSAQKNPTAFYLCASSMGGRNDEQYFGPGTRLTVT.

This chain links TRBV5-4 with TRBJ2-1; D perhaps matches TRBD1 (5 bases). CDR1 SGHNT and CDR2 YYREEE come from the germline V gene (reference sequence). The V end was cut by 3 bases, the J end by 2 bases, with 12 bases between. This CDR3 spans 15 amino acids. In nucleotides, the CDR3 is TGTGCCAGCAGCTCAGAACAGGCTACCTACAATGAGCAGTTCTTC. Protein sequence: CASSSEQATYNEQFF.

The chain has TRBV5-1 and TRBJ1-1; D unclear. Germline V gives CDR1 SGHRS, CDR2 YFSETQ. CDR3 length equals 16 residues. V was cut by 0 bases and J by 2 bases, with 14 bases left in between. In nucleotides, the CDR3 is TGCGCCAGCAGCTTGGACGGGGTGGGGAGAAACACTGAAGCTTTCTTT. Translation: CASSLDGVGRNTEAFF.

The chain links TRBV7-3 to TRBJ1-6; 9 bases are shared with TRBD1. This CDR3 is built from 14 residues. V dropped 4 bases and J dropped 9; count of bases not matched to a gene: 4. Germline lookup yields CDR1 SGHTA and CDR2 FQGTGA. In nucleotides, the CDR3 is TGTGCCAGCAGCTCGACAGGGGGGGGTTCACCCCTCCACTTT. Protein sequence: CASSSTGGGSPLHF.